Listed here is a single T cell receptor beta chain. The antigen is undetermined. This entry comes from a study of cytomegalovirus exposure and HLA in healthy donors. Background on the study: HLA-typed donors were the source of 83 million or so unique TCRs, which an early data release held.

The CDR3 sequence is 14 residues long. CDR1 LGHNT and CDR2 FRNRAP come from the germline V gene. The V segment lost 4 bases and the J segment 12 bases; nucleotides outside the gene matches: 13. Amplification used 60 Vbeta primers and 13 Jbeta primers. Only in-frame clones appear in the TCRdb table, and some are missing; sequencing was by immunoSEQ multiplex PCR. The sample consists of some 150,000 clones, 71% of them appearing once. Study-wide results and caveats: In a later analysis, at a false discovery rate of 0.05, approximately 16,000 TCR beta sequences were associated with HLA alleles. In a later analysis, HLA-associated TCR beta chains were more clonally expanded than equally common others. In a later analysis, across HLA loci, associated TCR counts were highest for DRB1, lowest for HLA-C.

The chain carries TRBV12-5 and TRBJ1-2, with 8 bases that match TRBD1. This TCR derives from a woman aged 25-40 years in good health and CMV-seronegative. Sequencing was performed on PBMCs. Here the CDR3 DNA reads TGTGCTAGTGGTTCTTGGACAGGGCGGGATGGAGACACCTTC. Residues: CASGSWTGRDGDTF.